The present entry profiles one TCR beta chain with its context. These data are taken from a study of T cell repertoires in ileal Crohn's disease. Germline V lookup: CDR1 SGHNT, CDR2 YYREEE (reference sequence). CDR3 size: 15 residues. Trimming removed 2 bases from V and 2 bases from J, with 11 bases in between. Profiled with immunoSEQ multiplex PCR; TCRdb holds only in-frame clones, not every one. The data show about 5,300 clones, about 77% seen once. Time point reported: neoterminal ileum biopsy at postoperative endoscopy, about 6 months after surgery. This clonotype was obtained from an adult with Crohn's disease. Sequencing used ileal tissue. The chain combines TRBV5-4 with TRBJ1-3; weak D call: TRBD1 (5 bases). The CDR3 DNA sequence: TGTGCCAGCAGCTTCGGGGGTTATACTGGAAACACCATATATTTT. Its protein product is CASSFGGYTGNTIYF. Using reference TRBV5-4 and TRBJ1-3 for the parts outside the CDR3, the full variable domain is ETGVTQSPTHLIKTRGQQVTLRCSSQSGHNTVSWYQQALGQGPQFIFQYYREEENGRGNFPPRFSGLQFPNYSSELNVNALELDDSALYLCASSFGGYTGNTIYFGEGSWLTVV.